This TCR beta chain was profiled in a study of regulatory T cells in long-lasting Graves disease listed by TCRdb under 2021. As for the study more broadly: Newly diagnosed Graves' disease patients had taken antithyroid drugs for less than 3 months. The study took place in China and was registered as a clinical trial. A total of some 35 samples underwent TCR sequencing, from about 13 patients with persistent Graves' disease and 20 or so patients with newly diagnosed Graves' disease. Persistent Graves' disease patients were compared with newly diagnosed Graves' disease patients by peripheral blood TCR sequencing and RNA sequencing. The full study reports these points: As a limitation, the authors acknowledged that the small sample size may reduce accuracy. Sequencing and analysis were restricted to the TCR beta chain. Because the primary lesion, thyroid tissue, could not be accessed, the study looked at peripheral blood alone. Preferential use of TRBV28, TRBJ1-2 and TRBJ2-5 was observed in persistent disease, whereas TRBV20-1 and TRBJ2-1 were favored in newly diagnosed disease. Patients with persistent disease shared more public clonotypes (approximately 2,500) than newly diagnosed patients did (more than 900). Lower TCR Shannon entropy and fewer highly expanded clones were observed in persistent Graves' disease patients than in newly diagnosed patients, which suggested clonal expansion.

The library was obtained by multiplex PCR. The reads were generated on an Illumina HiSeq 4000. TCR beta libraries were built with iRepertoire HTBI primers and Arm-PCR amplification of CDR3 regions. Gel purification was performed on PCR products prior to sequencing. The paper's data handling went like this. Gene usage analysis of CDR3 amino acid clonotypes relied on the roughly 60 TRBV and 13 to 15 TRBJ segments identified across samples. COPE and FqMerger were used to merge the filtered high-quality paired reads into contigs. Contigs were aligned with BLAST to IMGT TRBV, TRBD and TRBJ reference genes, and CDR3 was defined per IMGT. Any clonotype with a frequency above 0.1% was classified as a highly expanded clone. Shannon entropy served as the measure of repertoire diversity, while the Gini coefficient captured V-J evenness. Clonotypes shared by more than one individual were considered public. The public reads were reprocessed in TCRdb via fastp at Q25 and MiXCR, keeping in-frame beta chains. Identical CDR3 protein sequences are pooled into one entry, listed with their most common genes and DNA. The V and J calls were not made by the authors but by TCRdb's processing. A total of a few hundred thousand distinct CDR3 sequences appear in this sample, more than 15% of them only once. 14% of the sample belongs to the ten largest clones.

Many counts were recorded for this clonotype. Its cognate antigen has yet to be identified. No much larger clonotype is one base removed from it; base qualities were not supplied. Taken from the germline V gene (reference sequence), the CDR1 and CDR2 loops are DFQATT and SNEGSKA. Between the V and J ends, shortened by 5 bases and 6 bases respectively, the junction contains 14 bases. CDR3 length: 13 amino acids, cysteine to phenylalanine. Only the CDR3 portion is preserved as DNA: 39 bases, with reading frame beginning at the first base. Per the publication, the time point label means: newly diagnosed GD, antithyroid drugs for less than 3 months. RNA was extracted from PBMCs in TRIzol for both TCR sequencing and RNA sequencing. The diagnosis of Graves' disease was made according to American Thyroid Association guidelines. Patients were recruited from an endocrinology department in Xi'an, China. From each patient, approximately 9 milliliters of peripheral blood was collected into an EDTA anticoagulant tube. Ficoll Paque Plus density gradient separation was used to isolate PBMCs, and no additional T cell sorting was done. An Agilent 2100 Bioanalyzer and agarose gel were used to check RNA quality, and a NanoDrop 2000 was used to measure RNA concentration.

The same sample was also used in a study of T cells in Graves' hyperthyroidism and ophthalmopathy. From that second study: A patient counted as having stable Graves' hyperthyroidism if no progression to ophthalmopathy occurred over 18 months of follow-up. Hyperthyroidism patients were newly diagnosed, had a disease duration of under 2 months, and were aged 18 to 65 years. Exclusion was applied to patients with uncontrolled infections, other autoimmune diseases, pregnancy or lactation. Clinical symptoms, serum thyroxine and TRAb, thyroid ultrasound, and orbital computed tomography formed the basis for the diagnoses. The first round of RT-PCR for the TCR CDR3 was performed with the HTBI primer set and the Qiagen OneStep RT-PCR kit. Most expanded thyroid clonotypes (frequency above 0.001) were also detected in blood, suggesting blood repertoires may reflect thyroid immune responses. Ophthalmopathy was separated from stable hyperthyroidism by a 13 V-J signature model, with about 86% sensitivity and roughly 81% specificity obtained in cross-validation and 80%/75% obtained in testing. In validation, the model predicted progression to ophthalmopathy with 55% to 71% sensitivity and less than 80% specificity, a median of approximately 6.7 months before onset. To identify TCR V-J signatures that set the groups apart, the researchers used a discovery cohort of 90 to 100 patients, made up of fewer than 50 with Graves' ophthalmopathy and 57 with stable Graves' hyperthyroidism. Prospective prediction of ophthalmopathy was tested in an independent validation cohort of 18 to 20 hyperthyroidism patients and 15 to 17 patients who later progressed to ophthalmopathy. For training and testing, the 80 to 100 patients in the discovery cohort were randomly divided in a 7:3 ratio. In addition, the study compared T-cell repertoires in thyroid tissue and in blood from about six Graves' hyperthyroidism patients. After blood sampling, hyperthyroidism patients were treated with methimazole at a starting dose of 30 mg daily, and ophthalmopathy patients were treated with high-dose intravenous methylprednisolone. A second multiplex PCR round built the libraries, followed by size selection and purification. The libraries were sequenced on an Illumina HiSeq2000 using paired-end 100 bp reads. SOAPnuke was used to process the raw data, with reads discarded if the reads contained adapters or uncalled bases, had a mean Phred below 15, or lacked an exact constant-primer or identifier match. COPE v1.2.5 was used to merge high-quality paired reads, and clonotypes were defined as unique nucleotide sequences. MiTCR v1.1 was used to align the clonotypes against IMGT TRBV, TRBD and TRBJ reference segments. Analysis was restricted to V-J combinations with a frequency above 0.0001, which covered just over 98% of repertoires. A TCS score was defined as the ratio of F50 (clonal expansion) to E x V (chaos), with BLOSUM62-based TCRdist applied between CDR3 peptides within each V-J. Welch's t-statistics and random forest reduced just over 500 V-J features to some 14, which were used in a naive Bayes classifier (R e1071). Sample size was not statistically predetermined, and investigators were not blinded to group allocation. According to the paper, TCR Vbeta CDR3 sequencing was carried out on approximately 140 peripheral blood samples, which came from around 43 ophthalmopathy, around 74 hyperthyroidism and 17 progressor patients.

This specimen consisted of peripheral blood mononuclear cells (PBMCs), obtained at new diagnosis, from a patient treated with antithyroid drugs. Recombination joined TRBV20-1 with TRBJ2-1; the D gene is possibly TRBD1, with 7 bases matching. The sequence was obtained from a woman aged 25 to 45 with Graves disease. Donor details come from another sample of the same person, matched by shared clones. The CDR3 reads as follows: CSAFHRGGNEQFF. The DNA sequence reads TGCAGTGCTTTCCACAGGGGAGGCAATGAGCAGTTCTTC.